These 25 T cell receptor beta chains were all obtained from the same sample, sequenced in a study of Graves' ophthalmopathy and Graves' hyperthyroidism. RNA transcripts served as template for amplifying TCR beta CDR3 sequences. Following a first-round RT-PCR that used HTBI primers, a second-round multiplex PCR was carried out. TCRdb reprocessed the multiplex PCR reads with MiXCR, giving one entry per CDR3 protein. The data contain about 390,000 distinct CDR3 sequences, roughly 14% of them singletons. Input material: peripheral blood. These receptors all come from a woman younger than 30 with stable Graves' hyperthyroidism.

This clonotype was counted ten times or more. The chain recombines TRBV6-2 or TRBV6-3 with TRBJ2-7; D tentatively reads TRBD1 or TRBD2 (5 bases each). V was cut by 6 bases and J by 7 bases, with 19 bases left in between. There are 14 residues in the CDR3. Germline V gene lookup returns CDR1 MNHEY and CDR2 SVGEGT. The CDR3 protein is CASRTRDGFGEQYF. CDR3 bases: TGTGCCAGCAGAACCCGGGACGGGTTTGGTGAGCAGTACTTC.

As regards this clonotype: A clone one base away is much larger, so this may be a read error. This likely comes from a read error, as the CDR3 has no conserved phenylalanine or tryptophan at its end. CDR3 coding DNA: TGTGCCAGCAGCCAAGGGACGGCTTACTATGGCTACACCTAC. As protein: CASSQGTAYYGYTY. The chain uses TRBV6-2 or TRBV6-3 and TRBJ1-2, with D maybe TRBD1 (5 bases). The CDR3 consists of 14 residues. Germline V gene lookup returns CDR1 MNHEY and CDR2 SVGEGT. The V end was cut by 6 bases, the J end by 3 bases, with 14 bases between.

The genes are TRBV27 and TRBJ1-1; a weak D match, TRBD1 (5 bases). V was trimmed by 8 bases and J by 4 bases, leaving 20 bases between them. There are 15 residues in the CDR3. The germline gives CDR1 MNHEY, CDR2 SMNVEV (reference sequence). The DNA of the CDR3 is TGTGCCAGCCTACCCAGGGTTGAGCTGGGCACTGAAGCTTTCTTT. It codes for CASLPRVELGTEAFF.

This clonotype occurred a few times. The chain combines TRBV20-1 with TRBJ2-7, with D tentatively TRBD1 (6 bases). Trimming left V 5 bases short and J 5 bases short, with 16 bases between. CDR1 is DFQATT, CDR2 SNEGSKA, per germline (reference sequence). The CDR3 has 13 amino acids. CDR3: CSAEDSPPDEQYF. CDR3 in DNA: TGCAGTGCTGAGGACAGTCCTCCGGACGAGCAGTACTTC.

In its sample, this clonotype was seen many times. The genes are TRBV11-3 and TRBJ1-6; D not certain. CDR3 length: 19 amino acids. Trimming took off 3 bases at V and 0 bases at J, with 18 bases between the two ends. CDR1 SGHNT and CDR2 YENEEA come from the germline V gene. CDR3 in amino acids: CASSLGGWQQSSYNSPLHF. The CDR3 DNA sequence: TGTGCCAGCAGCTTGGGAGGGTGGCAGCAGAGCTCCTATAATTCACCCCTCCACTTT.

Notes on this clonotype: Since no conserved phenylalanine or tryptophan closes the CDR3, a read error is the likely cause. The chain is built from TRBV5-1 and TRBJ1-6; D possibly corresponds to TRBD1 (5 bases). The CDR3 sequence is 13 residues long. With 5 bases removed from V and 7 bases from J, the gap between germline ends came to 10 bases. From germline, CDR1 is SGHRS and CDR2 YFSETQ. Here the CDR3 DNA reads TGCGCCAGCAGTATGGGGGGGAATTCACCCCTCCACTCA. Amino acid sequence: CASSMGGNSPLHS.

The chain couples TRBV5-6 to TRBJ1-1; D unclear. V dropped 3 bases and J dropped 6 bases, with 12 bases sitting between them. CDR1 is SGHDT, CDR2 YYEEEE, per germline. The CDR3 length is 13 residues. The CDR3 loop is CASSSVGKAEAFF. CDR3 in DNA: TGTGCCAGCAGCTCCGTTGGAAAGGCTGAAGCTTTCTTT.

Here the CDR3 reads CASSRGTSGGPYEQYF. Here the CDR3 DNA reads TGTGCCAGCAGTCGAGGGACTAGCGGGGGGCCCTACGAGCAGTACTTC. This chain uses TRBV28 with TRBJ2-7, with TRBD2 identical over 15 bases. The length of the CDR3 is 16 residues. Losses at the gene ends were 5 bases for V and 2 bases for J; bases not matched to a gene: 4. Germline V gene lookup returns CDR1 MDHEN and CDR2 SYDVKM.

In this sample, this clonotype turned up a few times. The rearrangement links TRBV3-1 to TRBJ1-1; D is unclear. CDR1 and CDR2 (germline): LGHDT, YNNKEL (reference sequence). The CDR3 is 15 amino acids. V was clipped by 0 bases and J by 2 bases, with 10 bases between them. CDR3 loop: CASSQESGFNTEAFF. The CDR3 DNA reads as TGTGCCAGCAGCCAAGAATCAGGTTTCAACACTGAAGCTTTCTTT.

There are a few counts of this clonotype. This rearrangement joins TRBV6-5 to TRBJ1-5, with no clear D. The CDR3 contains 15 residues. V was pared by 3 bases and J by 3 bases, with 12 bases between. Germline values: CDR1 MNHEY, CDR2 SVGAGI. The CDR3 DNA reads TGTGCCAGCAGTTATGGGCAGATTCCCAATCAGCCCCAGCATTTT. Encoded protein: CASSYGQIPNQPQHF.

Many counts were recorded for this clonotype. The V call is TRBV6-1, the J call TRBJ2-7; 9 bases map to TRBD1. Trimming cost V 6 bases and J 2 bases; bases outside gene matches: 5. The germline gives CDR1 MNHNS, CDR2 SASEGT. The CDR3 covers 14 residues. The DNA for the CDR3 is TGTGCCAGCAGGGGAGGACAGGGGCCCTACGAGCAGTACTTC. This sequence encodes CASRGGQGPYEQYF.

The rearrangement uses TRBV11-2 and TRBJ2-7; 12 bases are shared with TRBD2. Looked up from germline, CDR1 is SGHAT and CDR2 is FQNNGV. There are 17 residues in the CDR3. Losses at the gene ends were 4 bases for V and 2 bases for J; bases not matched to a gene: 9. CDR3 protein: CASSYSGTSGSAYEQYF. Here the CDR3 DNA reads TGTGCCAGCAGCTATTCCGGGACTAGCGGGTCCGCCTACGAGCAGTACTTC.

A remark on this clonotype: This could be a read error, since a much larger clone is one nucleotide away. This chain links TRBV20-1 with TRBJ2-7; 7 positions match TRBD2. Germline V gene data show CDR1 as DFQATT and CDR2 as SNEGSKA (reference sequence). The CDR3 is made up of 15 amino acids. As DNA, the CDR3 is TGCAGTGCTGGAGATGGTGGCAGCGGGGACTACGAGCAGTACTTC. Translation: CSAGDGGSGDYEQYF.

Of note for this clonotype: Mismatch with germline at one junction end may stem from a read error. The V call is TRBV7-8, the J call TRBJ1-1, with TRBD1 as a possible D gene (5 bases). CDR3 size: 13 residues. CDR1 and CDR2 (germline): SGHVS, FQNEAQ. As DNA, the CDR3 is TGTGCCAGCACCCTCAGGGAGAACGCTGAAGCTTTCTTT. As protein: CASTLRENAEAFF.

In this sample, this clonotype turned up once. This chain links TRBV12-3 or TRBV12-4 with TRBJ2-7; TRBD1 matches 10 bases. This CDR3 has 16 amino acids. V was clipped by 5 bases and J by 2 bases; unmatched bases: 9. CDR3 amino acids: CASSLSGTGVTYEQYF. CDR3 bases: TGTGCCAGCAGTCTATCCGGGACAGGGGTGACCTACGAGCAGTACTTC.

This clonotype was seen many times. The rearrangement links TRBV11-2 to TRBJ2-3, with D perhaps assigned TRBD1 or TRBD2 (7 bases each). The CDR3 length is 14 residues. Germline CDR1 reads SGHAT; CDR2 reads FQNNGV. The V gene lost 5 bases and the J gene lost 4 bases, with 13 bases spanning the gap. CDR3 protein: CASSPQGGADTQYF. CDR3 sequence (DNA): TGTGCCAGCAGCCCTCAGGGGGGGGCAGATACGCAGTATTTT. The full variable domain, its missing parts supplied by reference TRBV11-2 and TRBJ2-3, is EAGVAQSPRYKIIEKRQSVAFWCNPISGHATLYWYQQILGQGPKLLIQFQNNGVVDDSQLPKDRFSAERLKGVDSTLKIQPAKLEDSAVYLCASSPQGGADTQYFGPGTRLTVL.

This clonotype occurred many times. V and J are TRBV29-1 and TRBJ1-5; a weak D match, TRBD1 (6 bases). V lost 7 bases and J 4 bases, leaving 14 bases between the germline ends. The germline gives CDR1 SQVTM, CDR2 ANQGSEA. This CDR3 has 13 residues. CDR3 region: CSGTQGLNQPQHF. CDR3 in DNA: TGCAGCGGGACACAGGGTTTGAATCAGCCCCAGCATTTT. The variable domain in full, with the rest retrieved from reference TRBV29-1 and TRBJ1-5, is SAVISQKPSRDICQRGTSLTIQCQVDSQVTMMFWYRQQPGQSLTLIATANQGSEATYESGFVIDKFPISRPNLTFSTLTVSNMSPEDSSIYLCSGTQGLNQPQHFGDGTRLSIL.

The chain combines TRBV7-9 with TRBJ2-7, with 13 nucleotides matching TRBD2. This CDR3 comprises 15 residues. Germline V lookup: CDR1 SEHNR, CDR2 FQNEAQ (reference sequence). V dropped 4 bases and J dropped 5; count of bases not matched to a gene: 5. Here the CDR3 DNA reads TGTGCCAGCAGCTACCTGACTAGCGGGAGGCACGAGCAGTACTTC. Translated: CASSYLTSGRHEQYF. Drawing the rest from reference TRBV7-9 and TRBJ2-7, the complete variable domain is DTGVSQNPRHKITKRGQNVTFRCDPISEHNRLYWYRQTLGQGPEFLTYFQNEAQLEKSRLLSDRFSAERPKGSFSTLEIQRTEQGDSAMYLCASSYLTSGRHEQYFGPGTRLTVT.

This clonotype was counted only a few times. The chain employs TRBV6-5 and TRBJ1-6; D gene ambiguous. V shed 5 bases and J shed 7 bases, with 15 bases lying between them. Germline-derived CDR1 and CDR2 are MNHEY and SVGAGI. The CDR3 extends over 15 amino acids. The CDR3 DNA reads TGTGCCAGCAGTACTCGGCCGAGGGAGAATTCACCCCTCCACTTT. It encodes CASSTRPRENSPLHF.

This clonotype was seen repeatedly, ten times or more. J is TRBJ2-5 and V is TRBV29-1; D possibly corresponds to TRBD2 (5 bases). The ends were cut back, 4 bases at V and 5 bases at J, with 11 bases in the middle. CDR1 and CDR2 (germline): SQVTM, ANQGSEA. The length of the CDR3 is 12 residues. In DNA form, the CDR3 reads TGCAGCGTTGTTCGGGGAGCGGAGACCCAGTACTTC. It encodes CSVVRGAETQYF.

This clonotype was seen only a few times. The V call is TRBV14, the J call TRBJ1-2; D remains ambiguous. The CDR3 spans 18 residues. Trimming took off 1 base at V and 0 bases at J, with 18 bases between the two ends. Germline loops: CDR1 SGHDN, CDR2 FVKESK. Here the CDR3 DNA reads TGTGCCAGCAGCCAAGCCCCTACATTTGGCGCTCCTAACTATGGCTACACCTTC. It is translated as CASSQAPTFGAPNYGYTF.

This clonotype has at least ten counts. The genes are TRBV24-1 and TRBJ1-2; no clear D gene. CDR1 and CDR2 from the germline V gene are KGHDR and SFDVKD. Trimming took off 0 bases at V and 4 bases at J, with 8 bases between the two ends. The length of the CDR3 is 14 residues. The CDR3 DNA reads as TGTGCCACCAGTGATTTGGGCAGACCCTATGGCTACACCTTC. It specifies CATSDLGRPYGYTF.

In this sample, this clonotype turned up once. This clone may be a read error of a much larger clone one base away. The rearrangement joins TRBV2 to TRBJ2-4; D gene ambiguous. Germline lookup yields CDR1 SNHLY and CDR2 FYNNEI. CDR3 length: 11 residues. The CDR3 loop is CASSGVGIKYF. The CDR3 bases are TGTGCCAGCAGTGGGGTCGGCATTAAGTACTTC.

This clonotype was seen many times. This chain links TRBV7-8 with TRBJ2-6, with TRBD1 matching 8 bases. Germline CDR1 SGHVS, CDR2 FQNEAQ. CDR3 length: 15 amino acids. The V segment lost 5 bases and the J segment 4 bases; nucleotides outside the gene matches: 4. CDR3: CASSLRGQGANVLTF. CDR3 in DNA: TGTGCCAGCAGCCTCAGGGGGCAAGGGGCCAACGTCCTGACTTTC.

Concerning this clonotype: This may be a read error, as it is one base from a much larger clone. The V gene is TRBV7-2, the J gene TRBJ2-7; D is possibly TRBD1 (6 bases). This CDR3 spans 12 amino acids. Germline V gives CDR1 SGHTA, CDR2 FQGNSA. CDR3 in amino acids: CATTGQGYEQCF. CDR3 DNA: TGTGCCACCACAGGGCAGGGGTACGAGCAGTGCTTC. The whole variable domain, filled in from reference TRBV7-2 and TRBJ2-7, reads GAGVSQSPSNKVTEKGKDVELRCDPISGHTALYWYRQSLGQGLEFLIYFQGNSAPDKSGLPSDRFSAERTGGSVSTLTIQRTQQEDSAVYLCATTGQGYEQCFGPGTRLTVT.